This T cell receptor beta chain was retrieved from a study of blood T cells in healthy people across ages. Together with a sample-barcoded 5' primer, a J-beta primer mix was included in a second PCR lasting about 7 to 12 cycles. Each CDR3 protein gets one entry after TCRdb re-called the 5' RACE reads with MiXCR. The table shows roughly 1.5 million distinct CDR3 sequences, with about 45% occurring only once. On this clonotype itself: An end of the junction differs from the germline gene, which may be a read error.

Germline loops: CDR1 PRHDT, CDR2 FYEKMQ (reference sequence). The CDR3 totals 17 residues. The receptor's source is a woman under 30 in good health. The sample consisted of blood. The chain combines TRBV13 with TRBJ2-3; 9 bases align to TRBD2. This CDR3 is CASSLGKDSGSIDTQYF. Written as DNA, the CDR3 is TGTGCCAGCAGCTTAGGCAAGGATAGCGGGAGCATAGATACGCAGTATTTT.